The 12 T cell receptor beta chains given below trace back to one sample, sequenced in a study of early T cells in non-severe SARS-CoV-2 infection. TCRdb re-called the 5' RACE reads through MiXCR, storing one row per CDR3 protein. This sample carries 60,000 to 75,000 distinct CDR3 sequences, 12% of them seen once, and the ten largest clones take approximately 4.5%. The material sequenced was whole blood. The receptors stem from an adult who was a healthcare worker with PCR-confirmed SARS-CoV-2 infection or an uninfected control (not recorded which).

The gene calls are TRBV11-1 and TRBJ2-5; no clear D gene. This CDR3 contains 13 residues. Between the trimmed V and J ends, which lost 1 base and 7 bases, there was a span of 10 bases. Germline-derived CDR1 and CDR2 are SGHAT and FQDESV (reference sequence). This CDR3 is CASSLVRSRTQYF. The CDR3 DNA sequence: TGTGCCAGCAGCTTAGTCCGATCTAGGACCCAGTACTTC.

This clonotype was observed at least ten times. This chain links TRBV10-1 with TRBJ2-3, with D perhaps TRBD2 (6 bases). CDR3 length equals 16 residues. V shed 0 bases and J shed 2 bases, with 12 bases lying between them. Germline V gene lookup returns CDR1 WNHNN and CDR2 SYGVQD (reference sequence). CDR3 protein: CASSESGTAITDTQYF. CDR3 bases: TGCGCCAGCAGTGAGTCTGGGACTGCGATCACAGATACGCAGTATTTT.

This clonotype was observed many times. The rearrangement links TRBV20-1 to TRBJ2-7, with 10 bases aligning to TRBD1. V was pared by 6 bases and J by 4 bases, with 6 bases of the junction left unmatched. This CDR3 region has 13 residues. Germline lookup yields CDR1 DFQATT and CDR2 SNEGSKA (reference sequence). CDR3 protein: CSAIRTGGYEQYF. The CDR3 DNA reads TGCAGTGCAATCAGGACAGGGGGATACGAGCAGTACTTC.

This clonotype occurred many times. This chain joins TRBV20-1 and TRBJ1-2; TRBD1 is a possible D gene (5 bases). The CDR3 is 15 amino acids. Germline loops: CDR1 DFQATT, CDR2 SNEGSKA (reference sequence). Trimming removed 2 bases from V and 7 bases from J, with 20 bases in between. The CDR3 coding sequence is TGCAGTGCTAGACCTCCGGGACGGACTATGAGTGGCTACACCTTC. It encodes CSARPPGRTMSGYTF.

The chain links TRBV7-2 to TRBJ1-5, with TRBD1 as a possible D gene (6 bases). Germline V CDR1 and CDR2: SGHTA, FQGNSA. The CDR3 covers 16 residues. V was shortened by 3 bases and J by 0 bases, with 12 bases between the two germline ends. The CDR3 nucleotides are TGTGCCAGCAGCTTTTTAACAGGGCCTAGCAATCAGCCCCAGCATTTT. Translating gives CASSFLTGPSNQPQHF. Full variable domain (outside the CDR3, taken from reference TRBV7-2 and TRBJ1-5): GAGVSQSPSNKVTEKGKDVELRCDPISGHTALYWYRQSLGQGLEFLIYFQGNSAPDKSGLPSDRFSAERTGGSVSTLTIQRTQQEDSAVYLCASSFLTGPSNQPQHFGDGTRLSIL.

The chain couples TRBV7-2 to TRBJ2-2, with 7 bases aligning to TRBD1. V was pared by 3 bases and J by 3 bases, with 4 bases of the junction left unmatched. The CDR3 is made up of 15 amino acids. Germline V lookup: CDR1 SGHTA, CDR2 FQGNSA. The CDR3 DNA is TGTGCCAGCAGCTTGACAGGGATCGACACCGGGGAGCTGTTTTTT. Its protein product is CASSLTGIDTGELFF.

This clonotype was recorded at least ten times. V usage is TRBV18 and J usage is TRBJ1-1, with 7 bases identical to TRBD1. This CDR3 is built from 13 residues. Losses at the gene ends were 3 bases for V and 5 bases for J; bases not matched to a gene: 3. In germline, CDR1 is KGHSH, CDR2 LQKENI. CDR3 residues: CASSPDRVTEAFF. CDR3 bases: TGTGCCAGCTCACCCGACAGGGTTACTGAAGCTTTCTTT.

This clonotype was seen repeatedly, ten times or more. This sequence joins TRBV14 and TRBJ2-1, with D possibly being TRBD1 or TRBD2 (5 bases each). Per germline, CDR1 SGHDN and CDR2 FVKESK. The CDR3 extends over 16 amino acids. V lost 0 bases and J 4 bases, leaving 13 bases between the germline ends. The CDR3 loop is CASSQEWGRRYNEQFF. The CDR3, as DNA: TGTGCCAGCAGCCAAGAATGGGGGAGAAGGTACAATGAGCAGTTCTTC.

Ten or more counts support this clonotype. V usage is TRBV7-6 and J usage is TRBJ2-3, with TRBD2 identical over 14 bases. The CDR3 has 16 amino acids. The germline V gene encodes CDR1 SGHVS and CDR2 FNYEAQ. The trim removed 5 bases at V and 5 bases at J, leaving 6 bases unmatched. The CDR3 here is CASSPGLAGEIDTQYF. The CDR3 DNA follows: TGTGCCAGCAGCCCGGGACTAGCGGGAGAGATAGATACGCAGTATTTT.

This rearrangement joins TRBV28 to TRBJ2-7; D is undetermined. V was clipped by 6 bases and J by 3 bases, with 9 bases between them. The CDR3 covers 12 residues. Germline V gene lookup returns CDR1 MDHEN and CDR2 SYDVKM. The CDR3 DNA reads as TGTGCCAGCAGCAGGCCCCTCTACGAGCAGTACTTC. Amino acids: CASSRPLYEQYF.

The J gene is TRBJ1-3, the V gene TRBV29-1; tentative D call: TRBD1 (5 bases). This CDR3 has 15 residues. Germline CDR1 reads SQVTM; CDR2 reads ANQGSEA. Trimming took 3 bases from V and 2 from J, leaving 14 bases between them. DNA for the CDR3: TGCAGCGTTGAGGGAGTGGGGCCCACTGGAAACACCATATATTTT. Encoded protein: CSVEGVGPTGNTIYF.

The J gene is TRBJ2-1, the V gene TRBV12-3 or TRBV12-4; unclear D gene. This CDR3 contains 13 residues. Deletions cut 5 bases from V and 1 base from J, with 6 bases between. CDR3 in amino acids: CASSPVSYNEQFF. For the CDR3, the DNA is TGTGCCAGCAGTCCGGTGTCCTACAATGAGCAGTTCTTC.